This T cell receptor beta chain was identified in a study of shared clonotypes between healthy human individuals. About the study: CD8 memory received one plate per donor, CD8 naive two, CD4 memory three and CD4 naive three.

The donors were adults (healthy and HIV-negative) with no recent acute infections or vaccinations. As concerns this clone: A junction end diverges from the germline sequence, so it may reflect a read error.

Germline V CDR1 and CDR2: SGHRS, YFSETQ. The CDR3 covers 17 residues. Clones were read by immunoSEQ multiplex PCR, and TCRdb kept only the in-frame ones, dropping some. This table has approximately 2,000,000 clones, roughly 92% appearing once. The rearrangement links TRBV5-1 to TRBJ2-3; the D is unclear. Specimen: naive CD4+ T cells from PBMCs. Subset denoted: CD45RA+ positively selected. The sequence was obtained from a man younger than 30 in good health. Some clones in this sample may be carry-over from other donors' samples. The CDR3 sequence: CASSLLAPITGTDTQYF. For the CDR3, the DNA is TGCGCAAGCAGCTTGCTGGCCCCCATCACGGGCACAGATACGCAGTATTTT.